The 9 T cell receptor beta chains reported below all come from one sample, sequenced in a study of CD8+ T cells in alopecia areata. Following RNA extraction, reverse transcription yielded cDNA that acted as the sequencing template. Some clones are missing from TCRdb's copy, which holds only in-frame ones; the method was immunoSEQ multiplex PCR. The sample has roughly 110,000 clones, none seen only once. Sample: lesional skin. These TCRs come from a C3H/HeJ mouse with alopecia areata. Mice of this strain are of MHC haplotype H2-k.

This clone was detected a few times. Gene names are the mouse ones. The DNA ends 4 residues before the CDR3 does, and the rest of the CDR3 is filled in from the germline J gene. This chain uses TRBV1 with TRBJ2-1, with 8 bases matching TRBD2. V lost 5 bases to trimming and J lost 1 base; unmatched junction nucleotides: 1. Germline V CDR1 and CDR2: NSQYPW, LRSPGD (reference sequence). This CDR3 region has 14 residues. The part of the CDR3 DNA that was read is TGCACCTGCAGTAACTGGGGGAACTATGCT. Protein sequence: CTCSNWGNYA. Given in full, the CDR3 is CTCSNWGNYAEQFF.

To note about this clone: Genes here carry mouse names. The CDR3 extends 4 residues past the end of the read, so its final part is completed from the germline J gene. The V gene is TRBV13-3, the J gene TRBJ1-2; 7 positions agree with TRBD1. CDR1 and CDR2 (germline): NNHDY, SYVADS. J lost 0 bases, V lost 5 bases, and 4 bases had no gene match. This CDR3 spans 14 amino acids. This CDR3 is CASSAQGSNSDYTF. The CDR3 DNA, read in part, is TGTGCCAGCAGCGCACAGGGGTCAAACTCC.

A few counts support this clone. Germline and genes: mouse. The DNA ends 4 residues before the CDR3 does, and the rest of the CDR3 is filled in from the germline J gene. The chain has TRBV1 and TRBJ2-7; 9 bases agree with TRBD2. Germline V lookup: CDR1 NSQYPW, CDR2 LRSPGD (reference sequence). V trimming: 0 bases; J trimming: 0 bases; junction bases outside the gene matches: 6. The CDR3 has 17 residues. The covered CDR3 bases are TGCACCTGCAGTGCAGAAGACTGGGGGACGAGCTCCTAT. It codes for CTCSAEDWGTSSY. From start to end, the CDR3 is CTCSAEDWGTSSYEQYF.

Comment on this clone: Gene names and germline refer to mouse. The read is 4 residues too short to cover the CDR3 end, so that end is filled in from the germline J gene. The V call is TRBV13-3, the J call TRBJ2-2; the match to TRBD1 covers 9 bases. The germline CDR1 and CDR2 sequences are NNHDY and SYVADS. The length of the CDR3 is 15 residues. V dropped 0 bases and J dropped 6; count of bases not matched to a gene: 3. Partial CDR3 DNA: TGTGCCAGCAGTGATGCCACAGGGGGCGCCGGG. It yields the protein CASSDATGGAG. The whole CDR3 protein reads CASSDATGGAGQLYF.

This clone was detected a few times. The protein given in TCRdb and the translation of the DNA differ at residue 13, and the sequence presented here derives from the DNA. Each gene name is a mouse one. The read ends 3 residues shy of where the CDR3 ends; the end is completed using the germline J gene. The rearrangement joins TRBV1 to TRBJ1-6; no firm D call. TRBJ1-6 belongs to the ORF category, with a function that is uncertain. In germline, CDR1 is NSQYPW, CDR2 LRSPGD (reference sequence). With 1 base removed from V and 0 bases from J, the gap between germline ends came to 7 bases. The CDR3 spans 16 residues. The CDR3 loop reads CTCSAVNNSYNSPLYF. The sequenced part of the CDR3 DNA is TGCACCTGCAGTGCAGTCAACAATTCCTATAATTCGCCC.

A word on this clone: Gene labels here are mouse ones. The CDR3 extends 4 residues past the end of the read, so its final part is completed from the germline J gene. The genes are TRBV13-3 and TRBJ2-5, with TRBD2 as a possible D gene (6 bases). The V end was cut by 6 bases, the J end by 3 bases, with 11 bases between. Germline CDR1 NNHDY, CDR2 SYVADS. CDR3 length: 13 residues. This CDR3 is CASTTGKQDTQYF. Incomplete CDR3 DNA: TGTGCCAGCACTACTGGGAAGCAAGAC.

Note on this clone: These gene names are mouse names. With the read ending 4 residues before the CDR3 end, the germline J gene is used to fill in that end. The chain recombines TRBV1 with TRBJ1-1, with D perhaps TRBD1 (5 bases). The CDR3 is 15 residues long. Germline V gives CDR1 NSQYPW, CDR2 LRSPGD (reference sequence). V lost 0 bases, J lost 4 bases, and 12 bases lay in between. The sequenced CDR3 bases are TGCACCTGCAGTGCAGATTTGGGGGGGACCACA. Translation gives CTCSADLGGTT. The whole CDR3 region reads CTCSADLGGTTEVFF.

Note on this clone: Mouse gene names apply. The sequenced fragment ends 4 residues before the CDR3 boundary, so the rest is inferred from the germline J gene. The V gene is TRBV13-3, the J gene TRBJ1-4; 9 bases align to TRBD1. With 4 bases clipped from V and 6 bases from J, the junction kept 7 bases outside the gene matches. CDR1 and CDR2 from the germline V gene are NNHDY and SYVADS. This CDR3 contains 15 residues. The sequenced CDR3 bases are TGTGCCAGCAGTTCCGGGACAGGGAAGGACGAA. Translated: CASSSGTGKDE. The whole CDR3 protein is CASSSGTGKDERLFF.

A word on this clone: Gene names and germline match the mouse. CDR3 bases read: TGTGCCAGCAGTGATGCTTACAGGGGTGGTGCAGAA. Protein product: CASSDAYRGGAE. The whole CDR3 sequence reads CASSDAYRGGAETLYF. The chain combines TRBV13-3 with TRBJ2-3, with TRBD1 identical over 7 bases. The CDR3 end is not reached by the read, which stops 4 residues before it; the germline J gene fills it in. V lost 0 bases to trimming and J lost 1 base; unmatched junction nucleotides: 5. Germline assignment: CDR1 NNHDY and CDR2 SYVADS. The CDR3 sequence is 16 residues long.